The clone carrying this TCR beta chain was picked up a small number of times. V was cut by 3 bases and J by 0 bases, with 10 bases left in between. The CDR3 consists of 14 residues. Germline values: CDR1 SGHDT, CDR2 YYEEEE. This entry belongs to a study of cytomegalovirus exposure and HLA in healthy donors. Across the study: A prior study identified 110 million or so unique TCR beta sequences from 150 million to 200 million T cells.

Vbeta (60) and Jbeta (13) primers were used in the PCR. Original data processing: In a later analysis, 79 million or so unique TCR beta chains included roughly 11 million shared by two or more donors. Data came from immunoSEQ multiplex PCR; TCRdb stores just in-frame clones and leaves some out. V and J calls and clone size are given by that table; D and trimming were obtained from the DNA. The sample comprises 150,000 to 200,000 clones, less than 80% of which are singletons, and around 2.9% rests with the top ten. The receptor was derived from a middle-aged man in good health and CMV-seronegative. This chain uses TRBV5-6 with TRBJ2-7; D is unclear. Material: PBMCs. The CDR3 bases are TGTGCCAGCAGCTGGGCAGGCTACTCCTACGAGCAGTACTTC. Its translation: CASSWAGYSYEQYF.